This passage covers 20 T cell receptor beta chains from one sample sequenced in a study of blood T cell repertoires in COVID-19. Profiled with immunoSEQ multiplex PCR; TCRdb holds only in-frame clones, not every one. Found here are about 100,000 clones, about 86% of them singletons; the top ten hold about 2.5%. The specimen sequenced was PBMCs or T cells enriched from blood (not recorded which). Receptor source: a woman aged 50 to 60 who had recovered from COVID-19.

This chain connects TRBV27 to TRBJ2-3, with D possibly being TRBD2 (6 bases). Trimming took 3 bases from V and 1 from J, leaving 14 bases between them. This CDR3 is 16 amino acids long. Looked up from germline, CDR1 is MNHEY and CDR2 is SMNVEV (reference sequence). Written as DNA, the CDR3 is TGTGCCAGCAGTTTCGGCGGGGCCGGTGGCACAGATACGCAGTATTTT. It codes for CASSFGGAGGTDTQYF.

This clone was observed a few times. The chain uses TRBV7-8 and TRBJ2-2; 9 bases agree with TRBD2. CDR1 SGHVS and CDR2 FQNEAQ come from the germline V gene. This CDR3 has 16 residues. The trim removed 5 bases at V and 1 base at J, leaving 5 bases unmatched. The CDR3 reads CASSPHSGGNTGELFF. CDR3 bases: TGTGCCAGCAGCCCTCATAGCGGGGGGAACACCGGGGAGCTGTTTTTT.

This clone was observed a single time. The chain links TRBV28 to TRBJ1-1, with 11 bases lining up with TRBD1. The V gene's germline CDR1 is MDHEN and CDR2 SYDVKM. With 6 bases clipped from V and 7 bases from J, the junction kept 7 bases outside the gene matches. This CDR3 has 14 amino acids. Here the CDR3 DNA reads TGTGCCAGCAGGGCCGGGACAGGGGGTGGTGAAGCTTTCTTT. Protein sequence: CASRAGTGGGEAFF.

CDR3 coding DNA: TGTGCCAGCAGCCAAGGCCTCCTAGCGGGAGGTCGCCTGGGCGCAGATACGCAGTATTTT. It translates to CASSQGLLAGGRLGADTQYF. V and J are TRBV4-2 and TRBJ2-3; 11 bases agree with TRBD2. From germline, CDR1 is LGHNA and CDR2 YNFKEQ. The CDR3 is 20 amino acids. V lost 1 base and J lost 4; bases outside the gene matches: 16.

The chain couples TRBV2 to TRBJ2-7; 11 nucleotides agree with TRBD2. The CDR3 sequence is 16 residues long. V shed 4 bases, J shed 4 bases, and the junction held 9 bases outside the gene matches. From germline, CDR1 is SNHLY and CDR2 FYNNEI. CDR3 sequence (DNA): TGTGCCAGCAGTGGTGCTAGCGGGGGGAAGGTGTACGAGCAGTACTTC. Translation: CASSGASGGKVYEQYF.

The chain recombines TRBV7-3 with TRBJ2-1; 11 bases fit TRBD2. V was clipped by 2 bases and J by 3 bases; unmatched bases: 6. This CDR3 region has 17 residues. Germline values: CDR1 SGHTA, CDR2 FQGTGA. CDR3 sequence reads: CASSLGTSGRIYNEQFF. In DNA, the CDR3 is TGTGCCAGCAGCTTAGGCACTAGCGGGAGAATCTACAATGAGCAGTTCTTC.

The CDR3 sequence is CASSLMGQGNYGYTF. In DNA, the CDR3 is TGTGCCAGCAGTTTAATGGGACAGGGGAACTATGGCTACACCTTC. The chain combines TRBV28 with TRBJ1-2, with TRBD1 matching over 10 bases. Germline V gene sequence: CDR1 MDHEN, CDR2 SYDVKM. This CDR3 has 15 residues. The V gene end was trimmed by 2 bases and the J gene end by 2 bases; junction bases not matched to a gene: 2.

Only a few counts were recorded for this clone. The chain has TRBV28 and TRBJ2-2; a possible D gene is TRBD2 (6 bases). Germline values: CDR1 MDHEN, CDR2 SYDVKM. This CDR3 has 14 amino acids. V lost 10 bases and J 6 bases, leaving 18 bases between the germline ends. The CDR3 DNA reads TGTGCCACCGTCGGGGAGGCGGAGGCCGGGGAGCTGTTTTTT. Amino acids: CATVGEAEAGELFF. The full variable domain, rest sourced from reference TRBV28 and TRBJ2-2, is DVKVTQSSRYLVKRTGEKVFLECVQDMDHENMFWYRQDPGLGLRLIYFSYDVKMKEKGDIPEGYSVSREKKERFSLILESASTNQTSMYLCATVGEAEAGELFFGEGSRLTVL.

This clone has only a few counts. The chain joins TRBV2 to TRBJ2-3; D is uncertain. The V end lost 8 bases, the J end lost 5 bases, and 17 bases lay between the germline ends. Germline lookup yields CDR1 SNHLY and CDR2 FYNNEI. The CDR3 is 14 residues long. The CDR3 region is CASLNTGQRDTQYF. DNA for the CDR3: TGTGCCAGCTTAAATACTGGCCAGCGAGATACGCAGTATTTT.

The chain couples TRBV11-2 to TRBJ1-2, with D perhaps matching TRBD1 (6 bases). The CDR3 runs to 13 residues. Germline lookup yields CDR1 SGHAT and CDR2 FQNNGV. V lost 4 bases and J lost 8, with 14 bases in between. The DNA of the CDR3 is TGTGCCAGCAGCTCTGAGACAGGCGGAGGCTACACCTTC. This encodes CASSSETGGGYTF.

This clone has more than one count but fewer than ten. V is TRBV5-1 and J is TRBJ2-1, with D maybe TRBD1 (6 bases). V lost 1 base and J 3 bases, leaving 11 bases between the germline ends. The CDR3 has 15 amino acids. The germline gives CDR1 SGHRS, CDR2 YFSETQ. The CDR3 coding sequence is TGCGCCAGCAGCTTGTCCCGGGACAACTACAATGAGCAGTTCTTC. Its translation is CASSLSRDNYNEQFF.

V gene TRBV10-1 combines with J gene TRBJ1-6, with TRBD1 matching 11 bases. The CDR3 runs to 15 residues. Germline V gene sequence: CDR1 WNHNN, CDR2 SYGVQD (reference sequence). Trimming took 2 bases from V and 9 from J; bases not matched to a gene: 3. The CDR3, as DNA: TGCGCCAGCAGTGAGAGTGGACAGGGGGCTTCACCCCTCCACTTT. This encodes CASSESGQGASPLHF.

The chain joins TRBV6-1 to TRBJ1-3; TRBD1 aligns across 9 bases. CDR3 length: 15 residues. The V gene's germline CDR1 is MNHNS and CDR2 SASEGT. The V and J ends lost 2 bases and 5 bases, in that order; junction bases with no gene match: 4. The CDR3 spells CASSEWGQGRNTIYF. CDR3 sequence (DNA): TGTGCCAGCAGTGAATGGGGACAGGGAAGAAACACCATATATTTT.

This clone was detected a few times. CDR3 amino acids: CASRRQGAATEAFF. DNA for the CDR3: TGTGCCAGCAGGAGACAGGGGGCGGCAACTGAAGCTTTCTTT. The chain couples TRBV28 to TRBJ1-1, with 10 bases aligning to TRBD1. Looked up from germline, CDR1 is MDHEN and CDR2 is SYDVKM. The junction had 6 bases not matched to a gene; V was cut back by 6 bases and J by 5 bases. The CDR3 runs 14 residues.

This chain uses TRBV4-1 with TRBJ1-2; possibly TRBD1 for D (5 bases). Germline V gene lookup returns CDR1 MGHRA and CDR2 YSYEKL. The CDR3 has 16 residues. Between the trimmed V and J ends, which lost 0 bases and 4 bases, there was a span of 15 bases. The CDR3 loop is CASSQDGAIRVYGYTF. Written as DNA, the CDR3 is TGCGCCAGCAGCCAAGATGGGGCAATCAGAGTCTATGGCTACACCTTC.

The V gene is TRBV2, the J gene TRBJ2-4; TRBD2 matches 8 bases. After removal of 0 bases from V and 2 bases from J, the junction contained 3 bases not matched to a gene. Germline V gene lookup returns CDR1 SNHLY and CDR2 FYNNEI. The length of the CDR3 is 16 residues. The CDR3 DNA sequence: TGTGCCAGCAGTGAAGCGGGGACTAGTTCCAAAAACATTCAGTACTTC. This gives the protein CASSEAGTSSKNIQYF.

This clone was counted ten times or more. The V gene is TRBV7-9, the J gene TRBJ2-2; TRBD1 might be the D (5 bases). This CDR3 has 16 residues. Germline CDR1 SEHNR, CDR2 FQNEAQ (reference sequence). The V and J ends lost 5 bases and 1 base respectively, with 14 bases between them. This CDR3 reads CASSVSPGMNTGELFF. CDR3 in DNA: TGTGCCAGCAGCGTCAGTCCAGGGATGAACACCGGGGAGCTGTTTTTT.

The J gene is TRBJ2-1, the V gene TRBV5-1; D ambiguous. Trimming took 0 bases from V and 3 from J, leaving 4 bases between them. In germline, CDR1 is SGHRS, CDR2 YFSETQ. The CDR3 totals 13 residues. The CDR3 DNA follows: TGCGCCAGCAGCTTGGACGGCTACAATGAGCAGTTCTTC. Translating it yields CASSLDGYNEQFF.

The V call is TRBV5-6, the J call TRBJ1-1; D not certain. V shed 4 bases and J shed 3 bases, with 16 bases lying between them. There are 15 residues in the CDR3. CDR1 and CDR2 from the germline V gene are SGHDT and YYEEEE. The CDR3 spells CASSRVAWVDTEAFF. The CDR3 coding sequence is TGTGCCAGCAGCCGGGTGGCATGGGTGGACACTGAAGCTTTCTTT.

Here the CDR3 reads CASSFRGVGGEETQYF. CDR3 bases: TGTGCCAGCAGTTTTAGGGGAGTCGGAGGGGAGGAGACCCAGTACTTC. The V gene is TRBV28, the J gene TRBJ2-5; maybe TRBD2 (6 bases). Trimming removed 3 bases at V and 5 bases at J, with 19 bases between. The CDR3 runs to 16 residues. Per the germline V gene, CDR1 is MDHEN and CDR2 is SYDVKM.